The T cell receptor beta chain under discussion was sequenced for a study of cytomegalovirus exposure and HLA in healthy donors. Study outcomes and limitations: Whilst most TCR sequences proved rare, a subset of public TCRs occurred across many donors.

The PCR was carried out with 60 Vbeta primers and 13 Jbeta primers. Assay used: immunoSEQ multiplex PCR; TCRdb lists only in-frame clones, some missing. The repertoire has 150,000 to 200,000 clones, around 80% of them found once; the top ten carry approximately 6.8%. In the case of this clone: Its antigen is not identified.

These donors, healthy bone marrow donors, were studied. Germline assignment: CDR1 MNHEY and CDR2 SVGAGI. The CDR3 runs to 14 residues. V shed 3 bases and J shed 5 bases, with 11 bases lying between them. This chain joins TRBV6-5 and TRBJ1-5; maybe TRBD1 (5 bases). This receptor was taken from a male donor in good health and CMV-seropositive. The sequenced material came from PBMCs. The CDR3 sequence is CASSYAGPHQPQHF. The CDR3 DNA is TGTGCCAGCAGTTATGCGGGGCCGCATCAGCCCCAGCATTTT.